These 26 T cell receptor beta chains were sequenced from one sample in a study of T cell responses to AZD1222 COVID-19 vaccine. TCRdb's copy holds only in-frame clones and misses some; the assay was immunoSEQ multiplex PCR. The sample records about 74,000 clones, more than 85% being singletons. The material was peripheral blood, obtained 28 days after the second AZD1222 dose. All receptors come from an adult who received the AZD1222 COVID-19 vaccine.

The rearrangement uses TRBV4-2 and TRBJ2-5, with a possible D match to TRBD2 (6 bases). The CDR3 is 14 residues long. CDR1 LGHNA and CDR2 YNFKEQ come from the germline V gene. V was shortened by 0 bases and J by 5 bases, with 10 bases between the two germline ends. The CDR3 region has the DNA TGTGCCAGCAGCCAAGATGGAGGGAGCGAGACCCAGTACTTC. Encoded protein: CASSQDGGSETQYF.

V usage is TRBV9 and J usage is TRBJ2-1, with 8 bases identical to TRBD2. The CDR3 is made up of 11 amino acids. CDR1 SGDLS and CDR2 YYNGEE come from the germline V gene. After removal of 3 bases from V and 10 bases from J, the junction contained 0 bases not matched to a gene. The DNA of the CDR3 is TGTGCCAGCAGCGCTAGCGGGGAGCAGTTCTTC. Its translation: CASSASGEQFF.

J is TRBJ1-1 and V is TRBV7-2; D remains ambiguous. This CDR3 contains 13 residues. Germline V CDR1 and CDR2: SGHTA, FQGNSA. V lost 1 base and J lost 3, with 6 bases in between. CDR3 amino acids: CASSLGDYTEAFF. DNA of the CDR3: TGTGCCAGCAGCTTAGGAGACTACACTGAAGCTTTCTTT.

This chain's CDR3 is CASSTDRGLQYF. For the CDR3, the DNA is TGTGCCAGCTCAACTGACAGGGGGCTCCAGTATTTT. This chain uses TRBV18 with TRBJ2-3; 10 bases map to TRBD1. From germline, CDR1 is KGHSH and CDR2 LQKENI. The CDR3 is 12 residues long. The trim removed 5 bases at V and 12 bases at J, leaving 5 bases unmatched. Looking up the rest from reference TRBV18 and TRBJ2-3 gives the full variable domain: NAGVMQNPRHLVRRRGQEARLRCSPMKGHSHVYWYRQLPEEGLKFMVYLQKENIIDESGMPKERFSAEFPKEGPSILRIQQVVRGDSAAYFCASSTDRGLQYFGPGTRLTVL.

The chain uses TRBV6-5 and TRBJ2-7; the D gene is possibly TRBD2 (5 bases). V shed 8 bases and J shed 4 bases, with 15 bases lying between them. This CDR3 has 13 residues. Germline V gives CDR1 MNHEY, CDR2 SVGAGI. DNA of the CDR3: TGTGCCAGCCAACCGGGAAAATTATACGAGCAGTACTTC. It specifies CASQPGKLYEQYF.

V usage is TRBV24-1 and J usage is TRBJ2-1; no definite D call. The CDR3 sequence is 12 residues long. Germline V gives CDR1 KGHDR, CDR2 SFDVKD. V lost 4 bases and J lost 7, with 7 bases in between. As DNA, the CDR3 is TGTGCCACCAGTGACTACCGGAATGAGCAGTTCTTC. Protein product: CATSDYRNEQFF.

The chain couples TRBV4-1 to TRBJ2-1; 8 bases align to TRBD2. CDR3 length: 14 amino acids. The J segment lost 7 bases and the V segment lost 1 base, leaving 3 bases of the junction unmatched. CDR1 MGHRA and CDR2 YSYEKL come from the germline V gene. This CDR3 is CASSQVTSVNEQFF. DNA of the CDR3: TGCGCCAGCAGCCAAGTGACTAGCGTAAATGAGCAGTTCTTC.

By share of the sample, this clone is medium-sized. The rearrangement links TRBV19 to TRBJ1-2; D is possibly TRBD1 (5 bases). The length of the CDR3 is 16 residues. V dropped 7 bases and J dropped 0 bases, with 18 bases sitting between them. Germline-derived CDR1 and CDR2 are LNHDA and SQIVND (reference sequence). The CDR3: CASKEEPQGTNYGYTF. The CDR3 region has the DNA TGTGCCAGTAAAGAGGAACCCCAGGGTACTAACTATGGCTACACCTTC.

This chain joins TRBV19 and TRBJ2-3; 8 bases agree with TRBD1. Germline CDR1 is LNHDA and CDR2 is SQIVND (reference sequence). This CDR3 has 14 residues. V lost 6 bases to trimming and J lost 1 base; unmatched junction nucleotides: 3. The CDR3 is CASRETGGTDTQYF. CDR3 DNA: TGTGCCAGTAGGGAGACAGGGGGCACAGATACGCAGTATTTT. Complete variable domain (other parts from reference TRBV19 and TRBJ2-3): DGGITQSPKYLFRKEGQNVTLSCEQNLNHDAMYWYRQDPGQGLRLIYYSQIVNDFQKGDIAEGYSVSREKKESFPLTVTSAQKNPTAFYLCASRETGGTDTQYFGPGTRLTVL.

The rearrangement joins TRBV30 to TRBJ2-7; D possibly corresponds to TRBD1 (6 bases). The CDR3 consists of 12 residues. CDR1 is GTSNPN and CDR2 is SVGIG in the germline V gene (reference sequence). Deletions cut 4 bases from V and 5 bases from J, with 12 bases between. CDR3 sequence (DNA): TGTGCCTGGATAGGGGGACGTAACGAGCAGTACTTC. Its translation: CAWIGGRNEQYF.

The CDR3 is CASSAVIALNTEAFF. The CDR3, as DNA: TGTGCCAGCAGTGCAGTTATAGCCCTGAACACTGAAGCTTTCTTT. This chain connects TRBV2 to TRBJ1-1; no reliable D call. CDR3 length: 15 residues. Germline-derived CDR1 and CDR2 are SNHLY and FYNNEI. Trimming took 4 bases from V and 0 from J, leaving 12 bases between them.

The chain carries TRBV9 and TRBJ1-6, with TRBD1 matching over 9 bases. The CDR3 contains 18 residues. V trimming: 3 bases; J trimming: 5 bases; junction bases outside the gene matches: 12. The germline gives CDR1 SGDLS, CDR2 YYNGEE. This CDR3 is CASSEGGTGLIDNSPLHF. The CDR3 coding sequence is TGTGCCAGCAGCGAGGGGGGGACAGGGTTAATCGATAATTCACCCCTCCACTTT.

This sequence joins TRBV19 and TRBJ2-1; possibly TRBD1 or TRBD2 for D (6 bases each). Germline values: CDR1 LNHDA, CDR2 SQIVND (reference sequence). Trimming left V 4 bases short and J 8 bases short, with 15 bases between. CDR3 length: 14 residues. The CDR3 region is CASSNLGGSDEQFF. DNA of the CDR3: TGTGCCAGTAGTAACCTGGGGGGCTCGGATGAGCAGTTCTTC.

The V and J genes are TRBV2 and TRBJ2-2; maybe TRBD2 (5 bases). The CDR3 runs 14 residues. Germline V gene lookup returns CDR1 SNHLY and CDR2 FYNNEI. The V end was cut by 4 bases, the J end by 5 bases, with 11 bases between. This CDR3 reads CASSVLAGTGELFF. CDR3 nucleotide sequence: TGTGCCAGCAGTGTGCTAGCTGGTACCGGGGAGCTGTTTTTT.

The chain recombines TRBV7-9 with TRBJ2-7, with unresolved D. Germline V gene data show CDR1 as SEHNR and CDR2 as FQNEAQ (reference sequence). V was pared by 3 bases and J by 0 bases, with 12 bases between. The CDR3 spans 15 residues. The CDR3 DNA is TGTGCCAGCAGCTTCGCCGACTGGGTCTCCTACGAGCAGTACTTC. It encodes CASSFADWVSYEQYF.

CDR3 loop: CASSYSGQGSLYEQYF. The DNA for the CDR3 is TGTGCCAGCAGTTACTCCGGACAGGGGAGCCTATACGAGCAGTACTTC. The chain has TRBV6-5 and TRBJ2-7; 9 nucleotides agree with TRBD1. CDR1 is MNHEY, CDR2 SVGAGI, per germline. With 0 bases clipped from V and 4 bases from J, the junction kept 7 bases outside the gene matches. The CDR3 spans 16 residues.

The chain joins TRBV5-6 to TRBJ2-6; unclear D gene. Germline V CDR1 and CDR2: SGHDT, YYEEEE. V dropped 0 bases and J dropped 1 base, with 14 bases sitting between them. The CDR3 is 18 residues long. CDR3 loop: CASSLVYGRVSGANVLTF. In nucleotides, the CDR3 is TGTGCCAGCAGCTTGGTATACGGACGGGTTTCTGGGGCCAACGTCCTGACTTTC. Combining the CDR3 with reference TRBV5-6 and TRBJ2-6 gives the whole variable domain DAGVTQSPTHLIKTRGQQVTLRCSPKSGHDTVSWYQQALGQGPQFIFQYYEEEERQRGNFPDRFSGHQFPNYSSELNVNALLLGDSALYLCASSLVYGRVSGANVLTFGAGSRLTVL.

The chain joins TRBV5-6 to TRBJ2-6, with D unresolved. Germline CDR1 is SGHDT and CDR2 is YYEEEE. CDR3 size: 16 residues. With 2 bases removed from V and 4 bases from J, the gap between germline ends came to 13 bases. Written as DNA, the CDR3 is TGTGCCAGCAGCTTTTATGTTGGGTCCGGGGCCAACGTCCTGACTTTC. Translating gives CASSFYVGSGANVLTF.

The rearrangement links TRBV28 to TRBJ1-1; D possibly corresponds to TRBD1 (6 bases). V lost 4 bases, J lost 0 bases, and 9 bases lay in between. CDR3 length: 14 residues. Germline values: CDR1 MDHEN, CDR2 SYDVKM. The chain's CDR3 is CASSSGALNTEAFF. The CDR3 region has the DNA TGTGCCAGCAGTTCAGGGGCCTTGAACACTGAAGCTTTCTTT.

This chain joins TRBV9 and TRBJ1-5; D is perhaps TRBD1 (5 bases). From germline, CDR1 is SGDLS and CDR2 YYNGEE. Trimming left V 0 bases short and J 2 bases short, with 9 bases between. The CDR3 extends over 15 amino acids. The CDR3 DNA reads as TGTGCCAGCAGCGTAGGAGGGGTCGGCAATCAGCCCCAGCATTTT. Protein sequence: CASSVGGVGNQPQHF.

The chain combines TRBV10-3 with TRBJ2-1; 10 bases are shared with TRBD2. Germline assignment: CDR1 ENHRY and CDR2 SYGVKD. V was pared by 6 bases and J by 3 bases, with 5 bases of the junction left unmatched. This CDR3 has 15 amino acids. The CDR3 reads CAIRPGLASYNEQFF. In DNA, the CDR3 is TGTGCCATCAGACCGGGACTAGCGAGCTACAATGAGCAGTTCTTC.

The chain recombines TRBV2 with TRBJ1-3, with TRBD1 matching 9 bases. The germline V gene has CDR1 SNHLY and CDR2 FYNNEI. This CDR3 region has 13 residues. Trimming removed 5 bases from V and 6 bases from J; junction bases left unmatched: 2. The CDR3, as DNA: TGTGCCAGCAGTCGACAGGGGGTAAACACCATATATTTT. Translating gives CASSRQGVNTIYF. Variable domain in full (rest from reference TRBV2 and TRBJ1-3): EPEVTQTPSHQVTQMGQEVILRCVPISNHLYFYWYRQILGQKVEFLVSFYNNEISEKSEIFDDQFSVERPDGSNFTLKIRSTKLEDSAMYFCASSRQGVNTIYFGEGSWLTVV.

This chain connects TRBV15 to TRBJ2-2; D is unresolved. The germline V and J ends were trimmed by 1 base and 3 bases, with 9 bases remaining between them. This CDR3 region has 15 residues. Germline-derived CDR1 and CDR2 are LNHNV and YYDKDF (reference sequence). The CDR3 nucleotides read TGTGCCACCAGCAGAGGCTTCGTGGACACCGGGGAGCTGTTTTTT. It codes for CATSRGFVDTGELFF.

DNA for the CDR3: TGTGCCAGTAGTAGAGGGACAGGGGTCTACGAGCAGTACTTC. It translates to CASSRGTGVYEQYF. This chain links TRBV19 with TRBJ2-7; 10 nucleotides match TRBD1. Germline V CDR1 and CDR2: LNHDA, SQIVND (reference sequence). This CDR3 contains 14 residues. V shed 4 bases, J shed 3 bases, and the junction held 3 bases outside the gene matches.

The J gene is TRBJ1-2, the V gene TRBV10-3; TRBD1 is a possible D gene (5 bases). Per the germline V gene, CDR1 is ENHRY and CDR2 is SYGVKD. This CDR3 comprises 15 residues. V lost 3 bases to trimming and J lost 5 bases, with 16 bases between them. The CDR3 nucleotides are TGTGCCATCAGTGAAGTTAAAGACAGCTTATATGGCTACACCTTC. Protein sequence: CAISEVKDSLYGYTF.

CDR3 nucleotide sequence: TGTGCCACCAGTGAGGGCTGGGCCGGCAATGAGCAGTTCTTC. This codes for CATSEGWAGNEQFF. The chain links TRBV24-1 to TRBJ2-1; no reliable D call. CDR3 length: 14 residues. Trimming removed 4 bases at V and 6 bases at J, with 12 bases between. Looked up from germline, CDR1 is KGHDR and CDR2 is SFDVKD.